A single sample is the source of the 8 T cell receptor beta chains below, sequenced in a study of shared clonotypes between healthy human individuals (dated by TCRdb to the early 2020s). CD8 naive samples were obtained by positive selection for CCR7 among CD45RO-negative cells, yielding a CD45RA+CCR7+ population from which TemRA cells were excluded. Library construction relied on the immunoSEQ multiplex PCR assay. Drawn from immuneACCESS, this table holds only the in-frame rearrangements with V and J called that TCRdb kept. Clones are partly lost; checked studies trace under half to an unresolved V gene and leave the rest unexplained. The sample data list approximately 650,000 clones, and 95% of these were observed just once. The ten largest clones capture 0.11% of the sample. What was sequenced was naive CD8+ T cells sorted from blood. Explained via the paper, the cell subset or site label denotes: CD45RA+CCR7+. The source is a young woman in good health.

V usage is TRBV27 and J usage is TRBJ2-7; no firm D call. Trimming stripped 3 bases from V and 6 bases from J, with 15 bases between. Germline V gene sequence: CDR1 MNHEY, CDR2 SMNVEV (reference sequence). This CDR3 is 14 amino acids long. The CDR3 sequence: CASSFGLDLGEQYF. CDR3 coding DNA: TGTGCCAGCAGTTTTGGCCTAGACCTTGGCGAGCAGTACTTC.

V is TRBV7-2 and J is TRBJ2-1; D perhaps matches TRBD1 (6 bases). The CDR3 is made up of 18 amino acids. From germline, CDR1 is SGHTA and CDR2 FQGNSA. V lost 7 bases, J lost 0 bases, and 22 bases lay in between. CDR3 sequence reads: CASNYIRDIYGSYNEQFF. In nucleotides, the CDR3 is TGTGCCAGCAACTACATCCGGGACATCTATGGCTCCTACAATGAGCAGTTCTTC.

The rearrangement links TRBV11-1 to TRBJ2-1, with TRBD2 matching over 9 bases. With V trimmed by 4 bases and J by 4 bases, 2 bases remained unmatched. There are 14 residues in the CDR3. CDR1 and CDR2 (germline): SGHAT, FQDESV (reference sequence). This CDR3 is CASSSGLAYNEQFF. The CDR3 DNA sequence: TGTGCCAGCAGCTCGGGACTAGCTTACAATGAGCAGTTCTTC.

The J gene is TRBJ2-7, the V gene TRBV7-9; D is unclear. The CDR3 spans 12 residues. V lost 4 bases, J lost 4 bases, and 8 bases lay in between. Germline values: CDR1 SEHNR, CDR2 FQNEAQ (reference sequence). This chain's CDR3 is CASSSQKYEQYF. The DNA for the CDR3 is TGTGCCAGCAGCTCACAAAAGTACGAGCAGTACTTC.

The CDR3 DNA reads TGTGCCAGCAGATTACTCCGGGAACGGAACAACAATGAGCAGTTCTTC. It codes for CASRLLRERNNNEQFF. The chain has TRBV28 and TRBJ2-1; tentative D call: TRBD2 (5 bases). The CDR3 spans 16 residues. Germline V lookup: CDR1 MDHEN, CDR2 SYDVKM. The ends were cut back, 6 bases at V and 5 bases at J, with 20 bases in the middle. The full variable domain, with the rest looked up from reference TRBV28 and TRBJ2-1, is DVKVTQSSRYLVKRTGEKVFLECVQDMDHENMFWYRQDPGLGLRLIYFSYDVKMKEKGDIPEGYSVSREKKERFSLILESASTNQTSMYLCASRLLRERNNNEQFFGPGTRLTVL.

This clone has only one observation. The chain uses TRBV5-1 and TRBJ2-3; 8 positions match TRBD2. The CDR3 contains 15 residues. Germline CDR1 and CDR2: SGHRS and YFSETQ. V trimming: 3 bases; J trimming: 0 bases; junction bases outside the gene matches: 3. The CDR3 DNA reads TGCGCCAGCAGCTCTCAGCGGGAGAGCACAGATACGCAGTATTTT. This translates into CASSSQRESTDTQYF.

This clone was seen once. The DNA of the CDR3 is TGTGCCAGCAGCTTGGGACAGGGATACAATGAGCAGTTCTTC. Translated: CASSLGQGYNEQFF. V and J are TRBV5-8 and TRBJ2-1; 7 nucleotides line up with TRBD1. The germline V gene has CDR1 SGHTS and CDR2 YDEGEE. Losses at the gene ends were 0 bases for V and 4 bases for J; bases not matched to a gene: 1. CDR3 size: 14 residues.

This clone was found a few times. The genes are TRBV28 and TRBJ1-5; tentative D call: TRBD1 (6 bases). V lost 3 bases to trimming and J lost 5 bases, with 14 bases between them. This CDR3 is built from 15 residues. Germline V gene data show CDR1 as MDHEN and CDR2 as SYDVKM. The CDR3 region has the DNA TGTGCCAGCAGTTTGGCCAGGGGACTTTATCAGCCCCAGCATTTT. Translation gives CASSLARGLYQPQHF. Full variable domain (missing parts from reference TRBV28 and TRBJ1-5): DVKVTQSSRYLVKRTGEKVFLECVQDMDHENMFWYRQDPGLGLRLIYFSYDVKMKEKGDIPEGYSVSREKKERFSLILESASTNQTSMYLCASSLARGLYQPQHFGDGTRLSIL.